These 29 T cell receptor beta chains came from one sample sequenced in a study of Ad26.COV2.S vaccination and SARS-CoV-2 variants. Generated by immunoSEQ multiplex PCR, the TCRdb table keeps only in-frame clones and is missing some. This sample has more than 400,000 clones, with around 91% found just once. Specified treatment: some 19 received Ad26.COV2.S at low or high dose, single or two shots; about 5 received placebo; per-sample allocation not given. Sample collection was performed on day 63 after the first vaccine or placebo injection. This sample comprised peripheral blood, obtained in a trial of Ad26.COV2.S vaccine versus placebo. The receptor source for this set is a person aged 18-60 years who received the Ad26.COV2.S COVID-19 vaccine or a placebo.

The chain links TRBV20-1 to TRBJ2-1; D is tentatively TRBD1 or TRBD2 (6 bases each). The CDR3 has 17 amino acids. CDR1 is DFQATT, CDR2 SNEGSKA, per germline (reference sequence). The ends were cut back, 3 bases at V and 0 bases at J, with 18 bases in the middle. CDR3 sequence reads: CSASSRSGGGSYNEQFF. DNA for the CDR3: TGCAGTGCTAGTTCCCGTAGCGGAGGGGGCTCCTACAATGAGCAGTTCTTC.

The chain combines TRBV7-9 with TRBJ2-7, with D unresolved. V dropped 1 base and J dropped 6 bases, with 10 bases sitting between them. The CDR3 has 13 residues. Germline V gives CDR1 SEHNR, CDR2 FQNEAQ (reference sequence). CDR3 bases: TGTGCCAGCAGCTTAGTGCCTATTTCCGAGCAGTACTTC. Amino acids: CASSLVPISEQYF.

This clone was observed a single time. The V and J genes are TRBV15 and TRBJ2-5; D is perhaps TRBD1 or TRBD2 (5 bases each). V lost 5 bases and J 4 bases, leaving 17 bases between the germline ends. The germline V gene encodes CDR1 LNHNV and CDR2 YYDKDF (reference sequence). The CDR3 has 15 residues. The CDR3: CATSADRGPGETQYF. The CDR3 nucleotides read TGTGCCACCAGCGCCGACCGGGGACCAGGAGAGACCCAGTACTTC.

The chain links TRBV19 to TRBJ2-3, with a tentative D call TRBD2 (5 bases). The V and J ends lost 3 bases and 6 bases respectively, with 13 bases between them. CDR1 is LNHDA and CDR2 is SQIVND in the germline V gene (reference sequence). This CDR3 is 14 amino acids long. The CDR3 DNA reads TGTGCCAGTAGTATCCAAGGGAGCCGCGATACGCAGTATTTT. This gives the protein CASSIQGSRDTQYF.

The CDR3 protein is CASSILPNYGYTF. Written as DNA, the CDR3 is TGTGCCAGTAGTATTTTACCTAACTATGGCTACACCTTC. The genes are TRBV19 and TRBJ1-2; D is undetermined. The CDR3 runs 13 residues. Germline CDR1 reads LNHDA; CDR2 reads SQIVND (reference sequence). V lost 3 bases and J 0 bases, leaving 5 bases between the germline ends.

The rearrangement joins TRBV20-1 to TRBJ2-4; no definite D call. V gave up 6 bases and J gave up 5 bases, with 8 bases separating them. CDR3 length equals 11 residues. Per the germline V gene, CDR1 is DFQATT and CDR2 is SNEGSKA (reference sequence). In nucleotides, the CDR3 is TGCAGTGCGCTAGTGGAAAACATTCAGTACTTC. Translation: CSALVENIQYF.

The rearrangement links TRBV30 to TRBJ2-7, with D unclear. This CDR3 is 11 amino acids long. Germline values: CDR1 GTSNPN, CDR2 SVGIG (reference sequence). V was shortened by 1 base and J by 3 bases, with 4 bases between the two germline ends. The CDR3 here is CAWSADYEQYF. CDR3 DNA: TGTGCCTGGAGTGCGGACTACGAGCAGTACTTC.

The CDR3 DNA reads TGTGCCAGCAGCTACAGCCGGGACAGGAGGTACGAGCAGTACTTC. It encodes CASSYSRDRRYEQYF. The chain recombines TRBV7-6 with TRBJ2-7; TRBD1 matches 8 bases. The CDR3 covers 15 residues. Germline trimming cut 4 bases from V and 4 bases from J; bases unmatched to any gene: 9. Per germline, CDR1 SGHVS and CDR2 FNYEAQ.

This clone has just one count. The V gene is TRBV5-5, the J gene TRBJ1-6, with D hard to call. With 3 bases removed from V and 6 bases from J, the gap between germline ends came to 4 bases. CDR1 is SGHKS, CDR2 YYEKEE, per germline (reference sequence). This CDR3 contains 12 residues. As DNA, the CDR3 is TGTGCCAGCAGCTCGACTAATTCACCCCTCCACTTT. Encoded protein: CASSSTNSPLHF.

The chain joins TRBV20-1 to TRBJ2-4; 9 nucleotides line up with TRBD2. Trimming at V came to 6 bases and at J to 9 bases, leaving 3 bases not matched to a gene. CDR3 length: 11 residues. Germline values: CDR1 DFQATT, CDR2 SNEGSKA (reference sequence). CDR3 amino acids: CSARTSVIQYF. The CDR3 DNA reads TGCAGTGCCCGGACTAGCGTCATTCAGTACTTC.

This chain uses TRBV13 with TRBJ1-1; D uncertain. Trimming cost V 0 bases and J 1 base, with 12 bases left between them. Germline CDR1 and CDR2: PRHDT and FYEKMQ (reference sequence). This CDR3 comprises 16 residues. The CDR3 region is CASSLGLANQNTEAFF. Here the CDR3 DNA reads TGTGCCAGCAGCTTAGGATTGGCCAATCAGAACACTGAAGCTTTCTTT.

This chain uses TRBV28 with TRBJ2-7; tentatively, D is TRBD2 (6 bases). This CDR3 region has 18 residues. Germline lookup yields CDR1 MDHEN and CDR2 SYDVKM. V lost 1 base, J lost 4 bases, and 23 bases lay in between. Here the CDR3 DNA reads TGTGCCAGCAGTTTATTTAGACTACAGACTAGGGGTTTTTACGAGCAGTACTTC. Encoded protein: CASSLFRLQTRGFYEQYF.

The chain carries TRBV21-1 and TRBJ2-6; no check of the table's D call, TRBD1, against the DNA was made. TRBV21-1 is reported as a pseudogene. There are 14 residues in the CDR3. This chain's CDR3 is CASVGDSGANVLTF. CDR3 in DNA: TGTGCCAGCGTAGGGGACTCTGGGGCCAACGTCCTGACTTTC.

The gene calls are TRBV28 and TRBJ1-2; D is perhaps TRBD1 (6 bases). Deletions cut 6 bases from V and 2 bases from J, with 10 bases between. This CDR3 has 13 amino acids. CDR1 and CDR2 (germline): MDHEN, SYDVKM. The CDR3 DNA follows: TGTGCCAGCAGCACCACAGGGAACTATGGCTACACCTTC. Amino acid sequence: CASSTTGNYGYTF.

This clone was picked up one time. The V and J genes are TRBV28 and TRBJ1-2, with a weak D call TRBD1 (5 bases). The V gene's germline CDR1 is MDHEN and CDR2 SYDVKM. The V and J ends lost 2 bases and 4 bases respectively, with 11 bases between them. This CDR3 is built from 14 residues. CDR3 in DNA: TGTGCCAGCAGTTTACAAGGGGCGCGCTATGGCTACACCTTC. Translation gives CASSLQGARYGYTF.

The chain joins TRBV25-1 to TRBJ1-2; weak D call: TRBD1 (5 bases). V was trimmed by 3 bases and J by 7 bases, leaving 12 bases between them. There are 13 residues in the CDR3. CDR1 MGHDK and CDR2 SYGVNS come from the germline V gene. The CDR3 is CASSEGQRGGYTF. CDR3 nucleotides: TGTGCCAGCAGTGAGGGGCAGAGGGGTGGCTACACCTTC.

The V gene is TRBV7-2, the J gene TRBJ2-5; tentatively, D is TRBD1 or TRBD2 (5 bases each). This CDR3 has 15 amino acids. Between the trimmed V and J ends, which lost 0 bases and 3 bases, there was a span of 11 bases. Looked up from germline, CDR1 is SGHTA and CDR2 is FQGNSA. CDR3 in amino acids: CASSLAGTEEETQYF. As DNA, the CDR3 is TGTGCCAGCAGCTTAGCCGGGACGGAGGAAGAGACCCAGTACTTC.

This chain uses TRBV18 with TRBJ2-1, with D possibly matching TRBD1 (6 bases). Germline values: CDR1 KGHSH, CDR2 LQKENI. CDR3 length equals 13 residues. V was trimmed by 3 bases and J by 8 bases, leaving 11 bases between them. Here the CDR3 DNA reads TGTGCCAGCTCACCGGGGGCCGGCGATGAGCAGTTCTTC. Protein: CASSPGAGDEQFF.

J is TRBJ2-7 and V is TRBV14; 10 nucleotides line up with TRBD1. From germline, CDR1 is SGHDN and CDR2 FVKESK. The CDR3 covers 14 residues. V lost 4 bases and J lost 6; bases outside the gene matches: 6. This chain's CDR3 is CASSPWDRGFEQYF. The CDR3 DNA reads TGTGCCAGCAGCCCATGGGACAGGGGTTTCGAGCAGTACTTC.

This chain joins TRBV5-8 and TRBJ1-5; TRBD1 might be the D (6 bases). CDR1 and CDR2 from the germline V gene are SGHTS and YDEGEE. V was cut by 4 bases and J by 3 bases, with 14 bases left in between. The CDR3 consists of 15 residues. Written as DNA, the CDR3 is TGTGCCAGCAGCCAGGGGACGGAGGACAATCAGCCCCAGCATTTT. Amino acid sequence: CASSQGTEDNQPQHF.

This chain joins TRBV7-8 and TRBJ2-3, with TRBD1 matching over 7 bases. Per the germline V gene, CDR1 is SGHVS and CDR2 is FQNEAQ. Unmatched junction bases numbered 8, after V lost 5 bases and J lost 0 bases. The CDR3 spans 16 residues. Here the CDR3 DNA reads TGTGCCAGCAGCATTCAGACAGGGTCTAGCACAGATACGCAGTATTTT. This translates into CASSIQTGSSTDTQYF.

The chain has TRBV12-5 and TRBJ2-2, with D possibly being TRBD2 (6 bases). This CDR3 has 16 residues. V gave up 0 bases and J gave up 4 bases, with 12 bases separating them. Looked up from germline, CDR1 is LGHNT and CDR2 is FRNRAP. The chain's CDR3 is CASGLVSDYTTGELFF. The CDR3 nucleotides are TGTGCTAGTGGTTTGGTATCGGACTACACCACCGGGGAGCTGTTTTTT.

The rearrangement uses TRBV5-4 and TRBJ2-5; D possibly corresponds to TRBD1 (5 bases). In germline, CDR1 is SGHNT, CDR2 YYREEE (reference sequence). The CDR3 loop spans 13 amino acids. V shed 0 bases and J shed 3 bases, with 6 bases lying between them. This CDR3 reads CASSLGREETQYF. The CDR3 nucleotides read TGTGCCAGCAGCTTGGGCAGGGAAGAGACCCAGTACTTC.

V gene TRBV5-1 combines with J gene TRBJ2-1; tentatively, D is TRBD2 (5 bases). Germline CDR1 is SGHRS and CDR2 is YFSETQ. With 2 bases removed from V and 5 bases from J, the gap between germline ends came to 11 bases. This CDR3 has 14 amino acids. CDR3 DNA sequence: TGCGCCAGCAGCTTCTACCGGGGTAACAATGAGCAGTTCTTC. Translating gives CASSFYRGNNEQFF.

The chain combines TRBV7-3 with TRBJ2-1; D is unclear. The CDR3 contains 13 residues. V lost 5 bases and J 9 bases, leaving 14 bases between the germline ends. In germline, CDR1 is SGHTA, CDR2 FQGTGA. In DNA, the CDR3 is TGTGCCAGCAGCATAGATGATTGGGGTGAGCAGTTCTTC. It codes for CASSIDDWGEQFF. Looking up the rest from reference TRBV7-3 and TRBJ2-1 gives the full variable domain: GAGVSQTPSNKVTEKGKYVELRCDPISGHTALYWYRQSLGQGPEFLIYFQGTGAADDSGLPNDRFFAVRPEGSVSTLKIQRTERGDSAVYLCASSIDDWGEQFFGPGTRLTVL.

This clone has just a few counts. The rearrangement uses TRBV2 and TRBJ2-3; 9 positions match TRBD1. Germline-derived CDR1 and CDR2 are SNHLY and FYNNEI. The CDR3 has 15 residues. J gave up 1 base and V 5 bases, and 4 bases lay outside the gene matches. CDR3 sequence: CASSTQGAGTDTQYF. The CDR3 nucleotides are TGTGCCAGCAGTACACAGGGGGCGGGCACAGATACGCAGTATTTT. Based on the CDR3 plus reference TRBV2 and TRBJ2-3, the full variable domain is EPEVTQTPSHQVTQMGQEVILRCVPISNHLYFYWYRQILGQKVEFLVSFYNNEISEKSEIFDDQFSVERPDGSNFTLKIRSTKLEDSAMYFCASSTQGAGTDTQYFGPGTRLTVL.

This rearrangement joins TRBV19 to TRBJ2-5; D remains ambiguous. Germline lookup yields CDR1 LNHDA and CDR2 SQIVND (reference sequence). The V end was cut by 1 base, the J end by 1 base, with 10 bases between. The CDR3 consists of 15 residues. CDR3 DNA sequence: TGTGCCAGTAGTATAGCCTCTCAGCGCCAAGAGACCCAGTACTTC. Protein product: CASSIASQRQETQYF.

This clone was found once. The rearrangement links TRBV30 to TRBJ2-1; perhaps TRBD2 as D (6 bases). Germline CDR1 and CDR2: GTSNPN and SVGIG (reference sequence). The ends were cut back, 3 bases at V and 6 bases at J, with 15 bases in the middle. This CDR3 spans 14 amino acids. DNA for the CDR3: TGTGCCTGGAGCCTCGGGACTCCCCTCAATGAGCAGTTCTTC. The encoded protein is CAWSLGTPLNEQFF.

The V call is TRBV5-5, the J call TRBJ1-3; 8 bases match TRBD1. V dropped 4 bases and J dropped 2; count of bases not matched to a gene: 5. The CDR3 has 15 residues. Germline CDR1 SGHKS, CDR2 YYEKEE (reference sequence). This CDR3 is CASSADRVPGNTIYF. CDR3 in DNA: TGTGCCAGCAGCGCGGACAGGGTCCCTGGAAACACCATATATTTT.